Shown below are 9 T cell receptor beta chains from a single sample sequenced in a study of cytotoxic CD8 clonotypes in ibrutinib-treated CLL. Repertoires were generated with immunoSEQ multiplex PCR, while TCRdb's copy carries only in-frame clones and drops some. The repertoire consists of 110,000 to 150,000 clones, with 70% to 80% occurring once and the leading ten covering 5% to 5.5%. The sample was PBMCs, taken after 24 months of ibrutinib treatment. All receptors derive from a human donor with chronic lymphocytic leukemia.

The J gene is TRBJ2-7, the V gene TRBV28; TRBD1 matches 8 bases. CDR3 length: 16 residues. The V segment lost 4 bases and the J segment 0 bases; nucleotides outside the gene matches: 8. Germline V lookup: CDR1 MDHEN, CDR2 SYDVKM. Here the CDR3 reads CASSSPGTGLSYEQYF. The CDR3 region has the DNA TGTGCCAGCAGTTCCCCAGGGACAGGTCTCTCCTACGAGCAGTACTTC.

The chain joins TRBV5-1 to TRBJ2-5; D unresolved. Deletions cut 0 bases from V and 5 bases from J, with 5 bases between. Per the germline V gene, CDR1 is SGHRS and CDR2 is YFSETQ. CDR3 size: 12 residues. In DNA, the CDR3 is TGCGCCAGCAGCTTGGCCTGGGAGACCCAGTACTTC. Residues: CASSLAWETQYF.

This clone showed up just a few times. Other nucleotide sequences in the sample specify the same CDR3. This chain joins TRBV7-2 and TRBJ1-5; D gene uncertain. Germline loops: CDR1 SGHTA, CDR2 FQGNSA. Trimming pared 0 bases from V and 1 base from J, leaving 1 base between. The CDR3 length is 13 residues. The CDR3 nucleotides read TGTGCCAGCAGCTTAGCAAGCAATCAGCCCCAGCATTTT. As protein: CASSLASNQPQHF.

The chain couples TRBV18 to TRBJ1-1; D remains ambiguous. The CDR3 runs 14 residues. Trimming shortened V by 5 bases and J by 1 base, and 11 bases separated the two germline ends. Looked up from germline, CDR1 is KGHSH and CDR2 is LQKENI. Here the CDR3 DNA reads TGTGCCAGCTCAGGCCGGGGTCCGAACACTGAAGCTTTCTTT. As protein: CASSGRGPNTEAFF. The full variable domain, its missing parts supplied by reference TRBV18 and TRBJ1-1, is NAGVMQNPRHLVRRRGQEARLRCSPMKGHSHVYWYRQLPEEGLKFMVYLQKENIIDESGMPKERFSAEFPKEGPSILRIQQVVRGDSAAYFCASSGRGPNTEAFFGQGTRLTVV.

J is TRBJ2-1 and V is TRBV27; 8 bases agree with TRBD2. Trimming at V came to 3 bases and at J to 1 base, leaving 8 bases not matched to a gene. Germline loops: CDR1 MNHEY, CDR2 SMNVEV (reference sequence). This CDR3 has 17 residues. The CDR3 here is CASSFAGGLGSYNEQFF. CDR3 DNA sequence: TGTGCCAGCAGTTTCGCGGGGGGCCTGGGGTCCTACAATGAGCAGTTCTTC.

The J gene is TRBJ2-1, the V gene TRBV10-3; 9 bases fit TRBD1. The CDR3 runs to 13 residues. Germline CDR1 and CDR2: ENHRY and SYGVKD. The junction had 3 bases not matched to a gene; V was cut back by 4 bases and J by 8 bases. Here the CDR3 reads CAISVDRGYEQFF. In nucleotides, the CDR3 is TGTGCCATCAGTGTGGACAGGGGCTATGAGCAGTTCTTC.

As DNA, the CDR3 is TGTGCCTGGGGGGGATGGGACTATGGCTACACCTTC. Its translation: CAWGGWDYGYTF. The chain is built from TRBV30 and TRBJ1-2, with a possible D match to TRBD1 (5 bases). The CDR3 spans 12 residues. Germline-derived CDR1 and CDR2 are GTSNPN and SVGIG (reference sequence). V was shortened by 5 bases and J by 3 bases, with 10 bases between the two germline ends.

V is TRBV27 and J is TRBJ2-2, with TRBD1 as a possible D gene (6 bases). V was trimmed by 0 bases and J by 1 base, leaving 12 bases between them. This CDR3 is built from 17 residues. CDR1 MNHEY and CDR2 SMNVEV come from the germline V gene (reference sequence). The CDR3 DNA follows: TGTGCCAGCAGTTTATCCTCAGGGGCGGGGAACACCGGGGAGCTGTTTTTT. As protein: CASSLSSGAGNTGELFF.

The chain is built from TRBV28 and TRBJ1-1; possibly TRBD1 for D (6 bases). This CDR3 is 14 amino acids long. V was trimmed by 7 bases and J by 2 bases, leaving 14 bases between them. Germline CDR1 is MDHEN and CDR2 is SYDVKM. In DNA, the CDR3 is TGTGCCAGCACACCAGGGGCCGCAAACACTGAAGCTTTCTTT. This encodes CASTPGAANTEAFF. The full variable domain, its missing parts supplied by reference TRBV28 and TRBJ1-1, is DVKVTQSSRYLVKRTGEKVFLECVQDMDHENMFWYRQDPGLGLRLIYFSYDVKMKEKGDIPEGYSVSREKKERFSLILESASTNQTSMYLCASTPGAANTEAFFGQGTRLTVV.